The entry below gives a single TCR beta chain sequence along with its context. The target antigen is unknown. Produced via immunoSEQ multiplex PCR; TCRdb's table is partial and in-frame only. The sample lists about 93,000 clones, more than 70% occurring once. The entry originates in a study of PD-1 blockade in classical Hodgkin lymphoma. Documented time point: cycle 4 day 1 (C4D1), after less than seven weeks of nivolumab. All patients experienced relapse after autologous stem cell transplantation, and brentuximab vedotin exposure was variable. Whole-study findings and limits: CD4+ TCR diversity, unlike CD8+, rose significantly by C4D1. The diversity seen at baseline in complete responders resembled that of newly diagnosed patients.

Germline V gene sequence: CDR1 MNHEY, CDR2 SVGAGI. The CDR3 runs to 16 residues. The germline V and J ends were trimmed by 2 bases and 0 bases, with 12 bases remaining between them. This chain uses TRBV6-5 with TRBJ2-3; the D is unclear. The receptor was derived from a human donor with classical Hodgkin lymphoma. The specimen was peripheral blood mononuclear cells (PBMCs), collected before the fourth cycle of nivolumab. The CDR3: CASSYIGSPSTDTQYF. CDR3 bases: TGTGCCAGCAGTTACATCGGCTCCCCCAGCACAGATACGCAGTATTTT.